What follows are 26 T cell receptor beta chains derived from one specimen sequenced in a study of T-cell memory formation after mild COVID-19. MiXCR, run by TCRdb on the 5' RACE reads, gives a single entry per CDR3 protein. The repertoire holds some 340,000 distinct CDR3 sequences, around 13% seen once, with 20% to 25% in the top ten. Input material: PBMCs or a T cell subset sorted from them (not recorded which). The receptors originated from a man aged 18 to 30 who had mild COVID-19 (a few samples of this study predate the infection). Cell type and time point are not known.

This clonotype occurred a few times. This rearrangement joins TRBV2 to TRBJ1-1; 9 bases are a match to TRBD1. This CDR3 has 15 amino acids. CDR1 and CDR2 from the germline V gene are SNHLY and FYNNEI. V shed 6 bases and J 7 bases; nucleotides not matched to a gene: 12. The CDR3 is CASRRSRTGEGEAFF. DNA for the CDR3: TGTGCCAGCAGGAGGTCTAGGACAGGGGAGGGTGAAGCTTTCTTT.

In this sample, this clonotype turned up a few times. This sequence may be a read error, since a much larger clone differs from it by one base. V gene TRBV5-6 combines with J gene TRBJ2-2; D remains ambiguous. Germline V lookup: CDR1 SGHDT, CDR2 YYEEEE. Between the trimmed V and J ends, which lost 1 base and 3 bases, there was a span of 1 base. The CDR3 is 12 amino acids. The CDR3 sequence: CASSLHTGELFF. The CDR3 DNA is TGTGCCAGCAGCTTGCACACCGGGGAGCTGTTTTTT.

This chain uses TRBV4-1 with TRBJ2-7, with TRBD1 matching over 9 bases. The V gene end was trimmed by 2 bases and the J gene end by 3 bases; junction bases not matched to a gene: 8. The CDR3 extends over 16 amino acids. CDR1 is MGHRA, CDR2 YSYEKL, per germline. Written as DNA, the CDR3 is TGCGCCAGCAGCCAATTCACCGGGACAGGGTACTACGAGCAGTACTTC. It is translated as CASSQFTGTGYYEQYF.

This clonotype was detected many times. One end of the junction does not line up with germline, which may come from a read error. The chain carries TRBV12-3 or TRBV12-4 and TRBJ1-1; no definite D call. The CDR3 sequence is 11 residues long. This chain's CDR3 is CASSLATEAFF. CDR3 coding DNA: TGTGCCAGCAGCTTAGCCACTGAAGCTTTCTTT.

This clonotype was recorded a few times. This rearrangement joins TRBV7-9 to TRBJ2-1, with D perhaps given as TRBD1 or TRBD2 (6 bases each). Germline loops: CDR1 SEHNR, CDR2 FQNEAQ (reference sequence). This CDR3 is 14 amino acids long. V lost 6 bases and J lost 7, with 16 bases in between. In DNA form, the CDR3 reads TGTGCCAGCAGGACAACGGGGGCCCTTAATGAGCAGTTCTTC. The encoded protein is CASRTTGALNEQFF.

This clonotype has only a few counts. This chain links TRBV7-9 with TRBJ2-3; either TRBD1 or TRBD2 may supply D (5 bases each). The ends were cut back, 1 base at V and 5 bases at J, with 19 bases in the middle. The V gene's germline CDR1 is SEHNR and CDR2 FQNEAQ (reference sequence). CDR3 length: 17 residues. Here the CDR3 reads CASSLVVSLPGGDTQYF. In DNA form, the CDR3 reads TGTGCCAGCAGCTTAGTGGTCAGTCTTCCTGGGGGAGATACGCAGTATTTT. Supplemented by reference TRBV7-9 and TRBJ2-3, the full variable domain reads DTGVSQNPRHKITKRGQNVTFRCDPISEHNRLYWYRQTLGQGPEFLTYFQNEAQLEKSRLLSDRFSAERPKGSFSTLEIQRTEQGDSAMYLCASSLVVSLPGGDTQYFGPGTRLTVL.

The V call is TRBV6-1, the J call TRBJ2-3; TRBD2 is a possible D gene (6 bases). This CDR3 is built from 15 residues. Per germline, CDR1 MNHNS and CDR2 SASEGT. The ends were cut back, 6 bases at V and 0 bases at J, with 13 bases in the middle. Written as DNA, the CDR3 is TGTGCCAGCAGGTTTCCGGGGACTAGCACAGATACGCAGTATTTT. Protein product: CASRFPGTSTDTQYF.

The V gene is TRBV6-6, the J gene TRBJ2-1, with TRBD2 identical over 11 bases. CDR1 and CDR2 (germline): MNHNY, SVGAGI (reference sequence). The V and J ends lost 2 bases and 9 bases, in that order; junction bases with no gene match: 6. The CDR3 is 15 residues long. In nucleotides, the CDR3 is TGTGCCAGCAGTTACACTAGCGGGGGCAGTGGTGAGCAGTTCTTC. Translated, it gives CASSYTSGGSGEQFF.

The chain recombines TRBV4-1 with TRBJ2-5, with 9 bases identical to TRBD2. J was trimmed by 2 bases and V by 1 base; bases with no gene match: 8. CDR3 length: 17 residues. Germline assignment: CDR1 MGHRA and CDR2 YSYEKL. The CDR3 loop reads CASSQVSGLAPQETQYF. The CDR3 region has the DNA TGCGCCAGCAGCCAAGTCTCGGGACTAGCTCCTCAAGAGACCCAGTACTTC.

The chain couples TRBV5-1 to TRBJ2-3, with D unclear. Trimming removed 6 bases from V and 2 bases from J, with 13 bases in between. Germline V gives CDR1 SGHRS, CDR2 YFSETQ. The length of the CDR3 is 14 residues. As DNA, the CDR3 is TGCGCCAGCACCCAGACGAGAATCACAGATACGCAGTATTTT. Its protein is CASTQTRITDTQYF.

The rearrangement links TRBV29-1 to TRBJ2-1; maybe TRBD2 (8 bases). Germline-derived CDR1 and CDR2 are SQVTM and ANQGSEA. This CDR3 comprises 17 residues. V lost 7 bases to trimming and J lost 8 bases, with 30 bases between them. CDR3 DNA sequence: TGCAGCGGACAGGGAGCCGCGGGACTAGGTTTACTGGATGAGCAGTTCTTC. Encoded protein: CSGQGAAGLGLLDEQFF.

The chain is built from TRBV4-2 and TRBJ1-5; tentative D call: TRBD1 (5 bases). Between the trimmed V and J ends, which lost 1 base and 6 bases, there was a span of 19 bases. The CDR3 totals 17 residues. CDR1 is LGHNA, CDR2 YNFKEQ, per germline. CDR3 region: CASSQGVPDWGGQPQHF. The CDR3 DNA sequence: TGTGCCAGCAGCCAAGGGGTCCCGGACTGGGGGGGTCAGCCCCAGCATTTT.

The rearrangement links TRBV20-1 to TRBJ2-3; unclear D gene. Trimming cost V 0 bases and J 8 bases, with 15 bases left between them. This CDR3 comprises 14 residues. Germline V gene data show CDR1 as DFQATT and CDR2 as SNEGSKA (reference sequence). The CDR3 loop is CSARDRMRSATQYF. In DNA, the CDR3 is TGCAGTGCTAGAGATCGGATGCGTTCAGCTACGCAGTATTTT.

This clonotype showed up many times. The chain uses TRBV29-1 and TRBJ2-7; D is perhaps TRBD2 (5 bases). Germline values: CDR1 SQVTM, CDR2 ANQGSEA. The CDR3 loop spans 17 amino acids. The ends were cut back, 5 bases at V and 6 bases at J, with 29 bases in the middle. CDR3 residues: CSVTRHTGNEVVAEQYF. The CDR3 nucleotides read TGCAGCGTTACAAGACATACCGGGAATGAGGTAGTTGCCGAGCAGTACTTC.

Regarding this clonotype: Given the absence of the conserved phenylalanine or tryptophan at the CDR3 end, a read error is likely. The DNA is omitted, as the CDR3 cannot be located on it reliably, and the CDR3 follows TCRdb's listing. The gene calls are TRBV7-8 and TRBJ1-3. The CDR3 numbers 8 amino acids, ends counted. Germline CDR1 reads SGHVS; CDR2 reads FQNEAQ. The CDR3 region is CASSLLPK.

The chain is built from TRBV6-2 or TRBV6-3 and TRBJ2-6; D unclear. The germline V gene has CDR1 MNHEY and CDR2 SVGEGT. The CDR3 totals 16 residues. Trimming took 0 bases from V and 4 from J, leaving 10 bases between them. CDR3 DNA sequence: TGTGCCAGCAGTTACTCATCAGTGCGAGGGGCCAACGTCCTGACTTTC. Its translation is CASSYSSVRGANVLTF.

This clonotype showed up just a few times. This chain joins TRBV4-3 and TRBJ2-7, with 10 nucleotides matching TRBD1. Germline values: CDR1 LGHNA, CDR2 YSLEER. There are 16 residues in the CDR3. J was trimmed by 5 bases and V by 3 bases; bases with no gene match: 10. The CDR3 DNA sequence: TGCGCCAGCAGCCACGCGTTCGGGACAGGGGAAGACGAGCAGTACTTC. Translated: CASSHAFGTGEDEQYF.

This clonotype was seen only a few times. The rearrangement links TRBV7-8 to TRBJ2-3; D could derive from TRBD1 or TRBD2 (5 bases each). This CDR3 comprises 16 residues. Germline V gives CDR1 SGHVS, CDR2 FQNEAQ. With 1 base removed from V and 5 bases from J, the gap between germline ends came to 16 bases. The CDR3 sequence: CASSLERGADRDTQYF. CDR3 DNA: TGTGCCAGCAGCTTAGAACGAGGGGCCGACCGAGATACGCAGTATTTT. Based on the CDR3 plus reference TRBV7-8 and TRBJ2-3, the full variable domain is GAGVSQSPRYKVAKRGQDVALRCDPISGHVSLFWYQQALGQGPEFLTYFQNEAQLDKSGLPSDRFFAERPEGSVSTLKIQRTQQEDSAVYLCASSLERGADRDTQYFGPGTRLTVL.

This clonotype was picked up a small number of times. CDR3 protein: CASKLSGDTEAFF. The CDR3 region has the DNA TGTGCCAGCAAACTGAGCGGGGACACTGAAGCTTTCTTT. The rearrangement joins TRBV2 to TRBJ1-1; no reliable D call. The CDR3 loop spans 13 amino acids. CDR1 SNHLY and CDR2 FYNNEI come from the germline V gene. V was cut by 7 bases and J by 3 bases, with 12 bases left in between. The full variable domain, rest sourced from reference TRBV2 and TRBJ1-1, is EPEVTQTPSHQVTQMGQEVILRCVPISNHLYFYWYRQILGQKVEFLVSFYNNEISEKSEIFDDQFSVERPDGSNFTLKIRSTKLEDSAMYFCASKLSGDTEAFFGQGTRLTVV.

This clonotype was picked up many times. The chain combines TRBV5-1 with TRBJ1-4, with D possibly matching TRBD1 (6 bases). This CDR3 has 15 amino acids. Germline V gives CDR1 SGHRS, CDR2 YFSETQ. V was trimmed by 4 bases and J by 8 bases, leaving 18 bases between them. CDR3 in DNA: TGCGCCAGCAGCCCAGGACAGCAGGTCAACGAAAAACTGTTTTTT. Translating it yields CASSPGQQVNEKLFF.

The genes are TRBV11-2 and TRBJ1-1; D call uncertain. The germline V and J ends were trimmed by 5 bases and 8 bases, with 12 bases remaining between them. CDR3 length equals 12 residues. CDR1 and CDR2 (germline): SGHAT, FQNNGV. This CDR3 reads CASSGQRREAFF. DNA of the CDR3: TGTGCCAGCAGCGGTCAGAGGAGGGAAGCTTTCTTT.

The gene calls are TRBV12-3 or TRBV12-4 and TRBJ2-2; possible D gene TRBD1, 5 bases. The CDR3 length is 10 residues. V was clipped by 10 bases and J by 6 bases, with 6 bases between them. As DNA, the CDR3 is TGTGCCACAGGGCCCGGGGAGCTGTTTTTT. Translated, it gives CATGPGELFF.

CDR3 amino acids: CSVRTGVEYGYTF. CDR3 nucleotide sequence: TGCAGCGTCCGGACAGGCGTGGAGTATGGCTACACCTTC. The chain carries TRBV29-1 and TRBJ1-2, with TRBD1 matching 7 bases. Trimming took 6 bases from V and 5 from J; bases not matched to a gene: 9. Germline-derived CDR1 and CDR2 are SQVTM and ANQGSEA. There are 13 residues in the CDR3. Full variable domain (rest looked up from reference TRBV29-1 and TRBJ1-2): SAVISQKPSRDICQRGTSLTIQCQVDSQVTMMFWYRQQPGQSLTLIATANQGSEATYESGFVIDKFPISRPNLTFSTLTVSNMSPEDSSIYLCSVRTGVEYGYTFGSGTRLTVV.

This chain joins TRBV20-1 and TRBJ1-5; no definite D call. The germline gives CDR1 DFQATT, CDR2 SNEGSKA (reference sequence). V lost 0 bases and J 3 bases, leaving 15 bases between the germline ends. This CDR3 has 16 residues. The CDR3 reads CSARDQTKGNNQPQHF. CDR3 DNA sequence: TGCAGTGCTAGAGACCAAACCAAGGGCAACAATCAGCCCCAGCATTTT.

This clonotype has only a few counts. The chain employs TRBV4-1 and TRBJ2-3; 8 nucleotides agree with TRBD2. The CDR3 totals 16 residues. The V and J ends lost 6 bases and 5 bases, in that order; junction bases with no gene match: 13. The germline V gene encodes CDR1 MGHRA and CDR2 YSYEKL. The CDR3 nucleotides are TGCGCCAGCAGGGAGGCTAGCGGGTGGTTAAAAGATACGCAGTATTTT. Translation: CASREASGWLKDTQYF.

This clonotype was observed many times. CDR3 residues: CASSSYGHQETQYF. In DNA form, the CDR3 reads TGTGCCAGCTCGTCGTACGGTCACCAAGAGACCCAGTACTTC. The gene calls are TRBV18 and TRBJ2-5; D gene uncertain. The CDR3 loop spans 14 amino acids. The ends were cut back, 6 bases at V and 0 bases at J, with 11 bases in the middle. Per germline, CDR1 KGHSH and CDR2 LQKENI.